The rows below give T cell receptor beta chains drawn from one sample of a study of blood T cells in healthy people across ages. TCRdb re-called the 5' RACE reads with MiXCR, one entry per CDR3 protein. Of roughly 650,000 distinct CDR3 sequences listed, approximately 29% are singletons. Source material: blood. The receptor source for this set is an elderly woman in good health. Both conserved end residues are part of each CDR3. Each record gives: J gene, D gene, V gene, clone size, CDR3 protein, CDR3 DNA. A D gene is named only where the DNA matches it firmly. Clone size is not always given. Where it is, it says once, few, many or a class for expanded clones.

TRBJ2-5,TRBD1,TRBV28,once,CASSSRDRRKEAQYF,TGTGCCAGCAGTTCTCGGGACAGGCGAAAAGAGGCCCAGTACTTC
TRBJ1-1,.,TRBV3-1,.,CASSQVYRGMNTEAFF,TGTGCCAGCAGCCAAGTTTATAGGGGAATGAACACTGAAGCTTTCTTT
TRBJ2-7,.,TRBV29-1,.,CSVWDSYEQYF,TGCAGCGTTTGGGACTCCTACGAGCAGTACTTC
TRBJ2-6,.,TRBV5-1,many,CASSYDPGPGSGANVLTF,TGCGCCAGCAGCTACGACCCGGGACCGGGCTCTGGGGCCAACGTCCTGACTTTC
TRBJ2-5,.,TRBV20-1,many,CSARDGRVQETQYF,TGCAGTGCTAGAGATGGACGGGTGCAAGAGACCCAGTACTTC
TRBJ2-2,.,TRBV7-2,.,CASSPQVGLGELFF,TGTGCCAGCAGCCCACAAGTCGGGCTGGGGGAGCTGTTTTTT
TRBJ1-4,.,TRBV5-1,.,CASKSGPTNEKLFF,TGCGCCAGCAAATCAGGGCCAACTAATGAAAAACTGTTTTTT
TRBJ2-2,.,TRBV2,.,CASIEGGYTGELFF,TGTGCCAGCATTGAAGGAGGATACACCGGGGAGCTGTTTTTT
TRBJ1-1,TRBD1,TRBV6-5,.,CAGYRGLDTEAFF,TGTGCCGGTTACAGGGGGCTCGATACTGAAGCTTTCTTT
TRBJ2-7,TRBD1,TRBV9,many,CASSLGQGVRYEQYF,TGTGCCAGCAGCCTTGGACAGGGGGTACGTTACGAGCAGTACTTC
TRBJ2-1,.,TRBV3-1,many,CASSQATDNEQFF,TGTGCCAGCAGCCAAGCCACAGACAATGAGCAGTTCTTC
TRBJ1-2,.,TRBV6-4,.,CASSDSPGDYGYTF,TGTGCCAGCAGTGACTCGCCGGGGGACTATGGCTACACCTTC
TRBJ2-3,.,TRBV20-1,many,CSARDWTRSADTQYF,TGCAGTGCTAGAGATTGGACGAGATCGGCAGATACGCAGTATTTT
TRBJ2-6,TRBD1,TRBV5-1,many,CASSLRGQGVSGANVLTF,TGCGCCAGCAGCTTGAGGGGACAGGGTGTCTCTGGGGCCAACGTCCTGACTTTC